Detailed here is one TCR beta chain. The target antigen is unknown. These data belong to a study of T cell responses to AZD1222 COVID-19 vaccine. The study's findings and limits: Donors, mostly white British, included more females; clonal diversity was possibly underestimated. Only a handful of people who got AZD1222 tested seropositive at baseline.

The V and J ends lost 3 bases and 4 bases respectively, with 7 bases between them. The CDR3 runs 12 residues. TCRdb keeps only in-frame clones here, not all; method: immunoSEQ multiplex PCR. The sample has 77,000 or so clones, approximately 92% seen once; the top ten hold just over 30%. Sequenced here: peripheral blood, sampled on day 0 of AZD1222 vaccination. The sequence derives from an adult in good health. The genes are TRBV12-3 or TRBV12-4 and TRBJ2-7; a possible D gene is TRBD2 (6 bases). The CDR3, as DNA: TGTGCCAGCAGTTTTGGGAGGTACGAGCAGTACTTC. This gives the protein CASSFGRYEQYF.